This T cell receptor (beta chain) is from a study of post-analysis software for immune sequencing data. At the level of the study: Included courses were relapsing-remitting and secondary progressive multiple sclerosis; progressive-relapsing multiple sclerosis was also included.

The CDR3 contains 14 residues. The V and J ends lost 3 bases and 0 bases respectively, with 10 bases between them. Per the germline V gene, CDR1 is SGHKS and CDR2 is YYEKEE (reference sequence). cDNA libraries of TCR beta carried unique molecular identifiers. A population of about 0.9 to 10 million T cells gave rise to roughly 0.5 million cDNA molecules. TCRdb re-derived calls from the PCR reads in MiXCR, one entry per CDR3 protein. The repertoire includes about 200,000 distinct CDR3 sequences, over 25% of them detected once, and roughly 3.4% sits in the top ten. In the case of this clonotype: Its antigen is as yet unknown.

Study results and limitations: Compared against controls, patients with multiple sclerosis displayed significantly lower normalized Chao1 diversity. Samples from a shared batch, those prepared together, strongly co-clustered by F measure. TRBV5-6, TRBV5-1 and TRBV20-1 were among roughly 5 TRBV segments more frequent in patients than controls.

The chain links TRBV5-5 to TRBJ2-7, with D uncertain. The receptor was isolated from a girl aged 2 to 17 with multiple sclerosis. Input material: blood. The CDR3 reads CASSSASSSYEQYF. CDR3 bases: TGTGCCAGCAGCTCTGCCAGCAGCTCCTACGAGCAGTACTTC.